Listed below are T cell receptor beta chains from one sample, sequenced in a study of early T cells in non-severe SARS-CoV-2 infection. TCRdb reprocessed the 5' RACE reads with MiXCR, giving one entry per CDR3 protein. The data show around 84,000 distinct CDR3 sequences, over 10% seen once. Sequenced: whole blood. The receptors derive from an adult who was a healthcare worker with PCR-confirmed SARS-CoV-2 infection or an uninfected control (not recorded which). Both conserved end residues are part of each CDR3. Each record gives: D gene, J gene, clone size, V gene, CDR3 DNA, CDR3 protein. The D gene is left open where the match is weak. The size entry is marked missing in some rows and otherwise reads once, few, many or a size class.

D: NA
J: TRBJ2-3
size: NA
V: TRBV9
DNA: TGTGCCAGCAGCTCCAGGCCCGGGGGAGATACGCAGTATTTT
CDR3: CASSSRPGGDTQYF

D: NA
J: TRBJ1-3
size: many
V: TRBV6-4
DNA: TGTGCCAGCAGTGTTTACAGCGGGATAAGCTCTGGAAACACCATATATTTT
CDR3: CASSVYSGISSGNTIYF

D: NA
J: TRBJ1-4
size: many
V: TRBV20-1
DNA: TGCAGTGCTAGAGACTCGAATGAAAAACTGTTTTTT
CDR3: CSARDSNEKLFF

D: TRBD2
J: TRBJ2-4
size: NA
V: TRBV2
DNA: TGTGCCACACAGCGGGGGGATTACGCTATCAAAAACATTCAGTACTTC
CDR3: CATQRGDYAIKNIQYF

D: NA
J: TRBJ2-2
size: NA
V: TRBV29-1
DNA: TGCAGCGCCAAGGCAGGGGCGAACACCGGGGAGCTGTTTTTT
CDR3: CSAKAGANTGELFF

D: TRBD1
J: TRBJ2-2
size: few
V: TRBV7-2
DNA: TGTGCCAGCAGCTTTCACAGGGGTCGGAACACCGGGGAGCTGTTTTTT
CDR3: CASSFHRGRNTGELFF

D: NA
J: TRBJ1-5
size: few
V: TRBV19
DNA: TGTGCCAGTAGTATACCGGGTGTGGGCAATCAGCCCCAGCATTTT
CDR3: CASSIPGVGNQPQHF

D: NA
J: TRBJ1-1
size: many
V: TRBV30
DNA: TGTGCCTGGAGTGTAATCTTGGGCACTGAAGCTTTCTTT
CDR3: CAWSVILGTEAFF

D: NA
J: TRBJ2-3
size: NA
V: TRBV9
DNA: TGTGCCAGCAGCGTAGAAGTGGGGGCAGATACGCAGTATTTT
CDR3: CASSVEVGADTQYF

D: TRBD2
J: TRBJ2-2
size: NA
V: TRBV11-3
DNA: TGTGCCAGCAGCCTGCTAGCGGGAGACCACACCGGGGAGCTGTTTTTT
CDR3: CASSLLAGDHTGELFF

D: NA
J: TRBJ2-1
size: few
V: TRBV5-1
DNA: TGCGCCAGCAGCTTGCAAGCGGTTTACAATGAGCAGTTCTTC
CDR3: CASSLQAVYNEQFF

D: NA
J: TRBJ2-7
size: NA
V: TRBV4-1
DNA: TGCGCCAGCAGCCCAACTCCCTTCGAGCAGTACTTC
CDR3: CASSPTPFEQYF

D: TRBD1
J: TRBJ2-3
size: few
V: TRBV9
DNA: TGTGCCAGCAGCGTGTGGGACAGAACAGATACGCAGTATTTT
CDR3: CASSVWDRTDTQYF

D: TRBD1
J: TRBJ1-6
size: many
V: TRBV27
DNA: TGTGCCAGCAGTCTCGGACAGGGCTGGGGTTCACCCCTCCACTTT
CDR3: CASSLGQGWGSPLHF

D: NA
J: TRBJ1-1
size: few
V: TRBV21-1
DNA: TGTGCCAGCAGCAAAGGGAGAGGGAACACTGAAGCTTTCTTT
CDR3: CASSKGRGNTEAFF

D: NA
J: TRBJ1-1
size: many
V: TRBV3-1
DNA: TGTGCCAGCAGCCAAGGGGGCCCGGGCACTGAAGCTTTCTTT
CDR3: CASSQGGPGTEAFF

D: NA
J: TRBJ2-1
size: many
V: TRBV10-2
DNA: TGCGCCAGCAGTGAGAGGGGGACAAGGTACAATGAGCAGTTCTTC
CDR3: CASSERGTRYNEQFF

D: TRBD1
J: TRBJ1-2
size: many
V: TRBV11-2
DNA: TGTGCCAGCAGCTCAGGACAGGGCTATGGCTACACCTTC
CDR3: CASSSGQGYGYTF

D: NA
J: TRBJ2-5
size: NA
V: TRBV7-9
DNA: TGTGCCAGCAGCTTAGTCTGGCCGGAACAAGAGACCCAGTACTTC
CDR3: CASSLVWPEQETQYF

D: NA
J: TRBJ2-4
size: few
V: TRBV4-2
DNA: TGTGCCAGCAGCCAAGAGGGCAGGGGAGCCAAAAACATTCAGTACTTC
CDR3: CASSQEGRGAKNIQYF

D: NA
J: TRBJ2-5
size: NA
V: TRBV15
DNA: TGTGCCACCAAAGCGACAGACCAAGAGACCCAGTACTTC
CDR3: CATKATDQETQYF

D: TRBD1
J: TRBJ2-1
size: many
V: TRBV2
DNA: TGTGCCAGCAGTGCATTGACAGGGGGTGGAAATGAGCAGTTCTTC
CDR3: CASSALTGGGNEQFF

D: TRBD1
J: TRBJ2-7
size: many
V: TRBV12-3/TRBV12-4
DNA: TGTGCCAGCAGTTTAGCAGGGGGCGGCGAGCAGTACTTC
CDR3: CASSLAGGGEQYF

D: TRBD2
J: TRBJ2-1
size: NA
V: TRBV20-1
DNA: TGCAGTGCTAGACACTTAGCGGGAGGGCGGGATGAGCAGTTCTTC
CDR3: CSARHLAGGRDEQFF

D: NA
J: TRBJ2-1
size: NA
V: TRBV29-1
DNA: TGCAGCGTTGAAGAGCGCAGGACATATGAGCAGTTCTTC
CDR3: CSVEERRTYEQFF

D: NA
J: TRBJ1-6
size: NA
V: TRBV15
DNA: TGTGCCACCAGCAGAAGGCCGGACAGAGATAATTCACCCCTCCACTTT
CDR3: CATSRRPDRDNSPLHF

D: TRBD2
J: TRBJ2-7
size: few
V: TRBV29-1
DNA: TGCAGCGTTGAACTTCCGGGACTAGCGGGAAATCCGCAGTACTTC
CDR3: CSVELPGLAGNPQYF

D: TRBD2
J: TRBJ2-1
size: many
V: TRBV24-1
DNA: TGTGCCACCAGTGATCCGCCTAGCGGGAGAACCTTGGGTGAGCAGTTCTTC
CDR3: CATSDPPSGRTLGEQFF

D: NA
J: TRBJ1-1
size: NA
V: TRBV28
DNA: TGTGCCAGCAGGTCCCAGCCTACTGAAGCTTTCTTT
CDR3: CASRSQPTEAFF

D: TRBD1
J: TRBJ2-7
size: NA
V: TRBV7-9
DNA: TGTGCCAGCAGCCTGGGACAGGAAACCGAGCAGTACTTC
CDR3: CASSLGQETEQYF

D: TRBD1
J: TRBJ1-1
size: many
V: TRBV20-1
DNA: TGCAGTGCTAGTTGGGGACAGGGGGCCTATGGCTGGACTGAAGCTTTCTTT
CDR3: CSASWGQGAYGWTEAFF

D: NA
J: TRBJ1-5
size: many
V: TRBV2
DNA: TGTGCCAGCGACCTCAGACGGGCTTGGAATCAGCCCCAGCATTTT
CDR3: CASDLRRAWNQPQHF

D: NA
J: TRBJ1-6
size: NA
V: TRBV5-1
DNA: TGCGCCAGCAGCCCGACGGACTCTGATTCACCCCTCCACTTT
CDR3: CASSPTDSDSPLHF

D: TRBD1
J: TRBJ1-1
size: many
V: TRBV7-3
DNA: TGTGCCAGCAGCTTAGAGGGGGCCCAAGGAGCTTTCTTT
CDR3: CASSLEGAQGAFF

D: NA
J: TRBJ2-3
size: few
V: TRBV20-1
DNA: TGCAGTGCCGTAGCAGGGGCGTATAGCACAGATACGCAGTATTTT
CDR3: CSAVAGAYSTDTQYF

D: TRBD2
J: TRBJ2-2
size: few
V: TRBV7-8
DNA: TGTGCCAGCAGCTTAGCGGCCCCAGCGGGGGGGCCGAAAAAAGTCGGGGAGCTGTTTTTT
CDR3: CASSLAAPAGGPKKVGELFF

D: TRBD1
J: TRBJ2-2
size: many
V: TRBV13
DNA: TGTGCCAGCAGTTTTGGCAGGGGGCACGGCGGGGAGCTGTTTTTT
CDR3: CASSFGRGHGGELFF

D: NA
J: TRBJ1-2
size: many
V: TRBV5-8
DNA: TGTGCCAGCAGCTTGGGTGGCAGAACAATAAGCTATGGCTACACCTTC
CDR3: CASSLGGRTISYGYTF

D: NA
J: TRBJ2-5
size: NA
V: TRBV29-1
DNA: TGCAGCGTTGATGTGGGGGTCCAAGAGACCCAGTACTTC
CDR3: CSVDVGVQETQYF

D: TRBD2
J: TRBJ2-1
size: many
V: TRBV20-1
DNA: TGCAGTGCTAGAGATCTATCTAGCGGGAGTACCTATGAGCAGTTCTTC
CDR3: CSARDLSSGSTYEQFF

D: TRBD1
J: TRBJ2-1
size: few
V: TRBV7-3
DNA: TGTGCCAGCAGCCTACAGGGGGCCTCTTACAATGAGCAGTTCTTC
CDR3: CASSLQGASYNEQFF

D: NA
J: TRBJ1-1
size: NA
V: TRBV4-2
DNA: TGTGCCAGCAGCCAAGAAGGGCAGGGACGCATGAACACTGAAGCTTTCTTT
CDR3: CASSQEGQGRMNTEAFF

D: NA
J: TRBJ2-5
size: NA
V: TRBV7-7
DNA: TGTGCTAGCAGCTTGGGCGAGACGGAGACCCAGTACTTC
CDR3: CASSLGETETQYF

D: TRBD2
J: TRBJ2-3
size: many
V: TRBV4-1
DNA: TGCGCCAGCAGCAAGGGACTAGCGGGAACAGATACGCAGTATTTT
CDR3: CASSKGLAGTDTQYF

D: NA
J: TRBJ2-7
size: many
V: TRBV18
DNA: TGTGCCAGCTCACCACCGTTACTCCACCACGAGCAGTACTTC
CDR3: CASSPPLLHHEQYF

D: TRBD2
J: TRBJ2-1
size: many
V: TRBV20-1
DNA: TGCAGTGCCAAAGGGGCTAGCGGGAGGAGCAATGAGCAGTTCTTC
CDR3: CSAKGASGRSNEQFF

D: NA
J: TRBJ2-7
size: NA
V: TRBV29-1
DNA: TGCAGCGCAGAGGGCGGAAAATCCCCCTACGAGCAGTACTTC
CDR3: CSAEGGKSPYEQYF

D: TRBD1
J: TRBJ2-7
size: many
V: TRBV28
DNA: TGTGCCAGCAGTCCAGGGACAGTCGATACCTACGAGCAGTACTTC
CDR3: CASSPGTVDTYEQYF

D: NA
J: TRBJ2-1
size: many
V: TRBV9
DNA: TGTGCCAGCAGCCCCCAGGGACGGGTAGGCAATGAGCAGTTCTTC
CDR3: CASSPQGRVGNEQFF

D: NA
J: TRBJ1-1
size: few
V: TRBV5-1
DNA: TGCGCCAGCGCTAGGGTGAACACTGAAGCTTTCTTT
CDR3: CASARVNTEAFF

D: NA
J: TRBJ1-5
size: many
V: TRBV12-3/TRBV12-4
DNA: TGTGCCAGCAGTCCTTACAGAGATCAGCCCCAGCATTTT
CDR3: CASSPYRDQPQHF

D: TRBD1
J: TRBJ1-5
size: many
V: TRBV20-1
DNA: TGCAGTGCTCTGGGACAGATAAATCAGCCCCAGCATTTT
CDR3: CSALGQINQPQHF

D: NA
J: TRBJ2-6
size: many
V: TRBV7-9
DNA: TGTGCCAGCAGCTTAAGACAGGCCCTCTCTGGGGCCAACGTCCTGACTTTC
CDR3: CASSLRQALSGANVLTF

D: NA
J: TRBJ2-1
size: NA
V: TRBV24-1
DNA: TGTGCCACCAGTGATTTTGGACCCTACAATGAGCAGTTCTTC
CDR3: CATSDFGPYNEQFF

D: NA
J: TRBJ2-3
size: few
V: TRBV5-5
DNA: TGTGCCAGCCACCGTGGGCTAGCGGAGGGGGGCACAGATACGCAGTATTTT
CDR3: CASHRGLAEGGTDTQYF

D: NA
J: TRBJ2-3
size: NA
V: TRBV2
DNA: TGTGCCAGCTACACAGATACGCAGTATTTT
CDR3: CASYTDTQYF

D: TRBD2
J: TRBJ2-1
size: many
V: TRBV24-1
DNA: TGTGCCACCAGTGACGGACTAGCGGGGGAATACAATGAGCAGTTCTTC
CDR3: CATSDGLAGEYNEQFF

D: NA
J: TRBJ2-1
size: NA
V: TRBV6-5
DNA: TGTGCCAGCAGGAGAAGGTCGTACAATGAGCAGTTCTTC
CDR3: CASRRRSYNEQFF